Listed below are T cell receptor beta chains from one sample, sequenced in a study of OX40 agonist ivuxolimab in advanced cancers. Measured with immunoSEQ multiplex PCR; TCRdb has only the in-frame clones, and not every one. The sample contains fewer than 70,000 clones, about nine tenths of which appear only once. This specimen was CD4+ or CD8+ T cells sorted from blood, taken in a trial of the OX40 agonist ivuxolimab. These receptors all stem from an adult with an advanced solid tumor such as melanoma, head and neck, liver or kidney cancer. Both conserved end residues are part of each CDR3. A D gene is named only where the DNA matches it firmly. Size values are once, few and many counts, or a class for expanded clones, and some rows have none.

TRBJ1-2 NA TRBV6-6 NA CASSTPGGGNYGYTF TGTGCCAGCAGTACTCCCGGTGGGGGGAACTATGGCTACACCTTC
TRBJ2-1 NA TRBV19 TRBD1 CASSNRGRNEQFF TGTGCCAGTAGTAACAGGGGAAGGAATGAGCAGTTCTTC
TRBJ2-5 NA TRBV19 TRBD1 CASNRGTALETQYF TGTGCCAGTAATCGAGGGACAGCCCTAGAGACCCAGTACTTC
TRBJ2-2 NA TRBV16 TRBD1 CASSRQGANTGELFF TGTGCCAGCAGTCGACAGGGGGCGAACACCGGGGAGCTGTTTTTT
TRBJ2-2 NA TRBV5-4 TRBD1 CASSLTPGQGVSGELFF TGTGCCAGCAGCTTGACTCCGGGACAGGGGGTCTCCGGGGAGCTGTTTTTT
TRBJ2-1 NA TRBV7-9 TRBD2 CASSPRLAGGYNEQFF TGTGCCAGCAGCCCGCGACTAGCGGGAGGCTACAATGAGCAGTTCTTC
TRBJ1-6 NA TRBV6-1 NA CASSEGTASSPLHF TGTGCCAGCAGTGAGGGGACTGCATCTTCACCCCTCCACTTT
TRBJ1-2 NA TRBV28 TRBD1 CASSSEGAYDNGYTF TGTGCCAGCAGTTCCGAGGGGGCATATGATAATGGCTACACCTTC
TRBJ1-2 NA TRBV6-1 NA CASVFRDRTNYGYTF TGTGCCAGCGTATTCCGTGACAGGACTAACTATGGCTACACCTTC
TRBJ1-2 NA TRBV30 TRBD1 CAWSAPRTGANYGYTF TGTGCCTGGAGTGCCCCCCGGACAGGGGCCAACTATGGCTACACCTTC
TRBJ1-6 NA TRBV19 NA CASSNPRTTYNSPLHF TGTGCCAGTAGTAACCCGAGGACAACTTATAATTCACCCCTCCACTTT
TRBJ1-2 NA TRBV5-1 NA CASSSRSGEGGYTF TGCGCCAGCAGCTCCAGGTCAGGGGAGGGAGGCTACACCTTC
TRBJ2-3 NA TRBV14 TRBD2 CASSHSSRGLAGRTDTQYF TGTGCCAGCAGCCATTCTTCCCGGGGACTAGCGGGGCGCACAGATACGCAGTATTTT
TRBJ2-5 NA TRBV7-8 TRBD2 CASSPSGTSGTYLETQYF TGTGCCAGCAGCCCGTCAGGGACTAGCGGAACGTACCTGGAGACCCAGTACTTC
TRBJ2-3 NA TRBV27 TRBD1 CASSRGGASDTQYF TGTGCCAGCAGTAGAGGGGGCGCGTCAGATACGCAGTATTTT
TRBJ2-5 NA TRBV19 TRBD1 CASEDRAQETQYF TGTGCCAGTGAAGACAGGGCCCAAGAGACCCAGTACTTC
TRBJ2-2 NA TRBV18 TRBD2 CASSPGGGNTGELFF TGTGCCAGCTCACCAGGCGGGGGGAACACCGGGGAGCTGTTTTTT
TRBJ2-3 NA TRBV10-2 TRBD2 CASWTSGTKDTQYF TGCGCCAGTTGGACTAGCGGGACTAAAGATACGCAGTATTTT
TRBJ1-4 NA TRBV5-6 NA CASNSWGSSKLFF TGTGCCAGCAACTCCTGGGGCAGTTCAAAACTGTTTTTT
TRBJ2-7 NA TRBV28 NA CASTVGGAASYEQYF TGTGCCAGCACCGTCGGCGGGGCGGCCTCCTACGAGCAGTACTTC
TRBJ2-1 few TRBV5-6 NA CASSLEWNEQFF TGTGCCAGCAGCTTGGAATGGAATGAGCAGTTCTTC
TRBJ1-4 NA TRBV6-6 NA CASSLMSPGGEKLFF TGTGCCAGCAGTTTGATGTCGCCAGGCGGGGAAAAACTGTTTTTT
TRBJ2-7 once TRBV6-5 NA CASSYSMSRSSYEQYF TGTGCCAGCAGTTACTCGATGTCTCGGTCCTCCTACGAGCAGTACTTC
TRBJ2-7 NA TRBV28 NA CASARDPYEQYF TGTGCCAGCGCCCGGGACCCCTACGAGCAGTACTTC
TRBJ2-5 NA TRBV2 TRBD2 CASSELAEETQYF TGTGCCAGCAGTGAGCTAGCGGAAGAGACCCAGTACTTC
TRBJ2-1 once TRBV29-1 NA CSLEAATYNEQFF TGCAGCTTGGAAGCGGCTACCTACAATGAGCAGTTCTTC
TRBJ1-1 few TRBV6-1 NA CASSQTVANTEAFF TGTGCCAGCAGTCAGACAGTAGCGAACACTGAAGCTTTCTTT
TRBJ2-7 NA TRBV7-8 TRBD1 CASSFGQGSYEQYF TGTGCCAGCAGCTTCGGACAGGGATCCTACGAGCAGTACTTC
TRBJ2-6 once TRBV7-3 NA CASSLIPSGGSGANVLTF TGTGCCAGCAGCTTAATCCCCAGTGGGGGTTCTGGGGCCAACGTCCTGACTTTC
TRBJ1-5 NA TRBV7-8 NA CASSLRERIQGGQPQHF TGTGCCAGCAGCTTAAGGGAAAGAATTCAGGGCGGTCAGCCCCAGCATTTT
TRBJ2-5 NA TRBV28 TRBD2 CASSDEGLAEETQYF TGTGCCAGCTCGGACGAGGGACTAGCGGAAGAGACCCAGTACTTC
TRBJ2-7 NA TRBV5-8 NA CASSPRRVVTYEQYF TGTGCCAGCAGCCCTAGGAGGGTAGTGACCTACGAGCAGTACTTC
TRBJ2-7 once TRBV5-1 NA CASSAGTYEQYF TGCGCCAGCAGCGCCGGAACCTACGAGCAGTACTTC
TRBJ2-3 NA TRBV11-2 NA CASSSFFGDTQYF TGTGCCAGCAGCTCCTTCTTCGGGGATACGCAGTATTTT
TRBJ1-1 NA TRBV19 TRBD1 CASSLRQGSTEAFF TGTGCCAGTAGTCTTCGACAGGGGAGCACTGAAGCTTTCTTT
TRBJ1-2 NA TRBV5-8 NA CASSLGGRWNYGYTF TGTGCCAGCAGCTTAGGGGGGCGTTGGAACTATGGCTACACCTTC
TRBJ2-1 NA TRBV7-3 NA CASSLHGNAYNEQFF TGTGCCAGCAGCTTACACGGGAACGCCTACAATGAGCAGTTCTTC
TRBJ2-1 NA TRBV11-2 NA CASSFRGLSYNEQFF TGTGCCAGCAGCTTCCGGGGGCTATCATACAATGAGCAGTTCTTC
TRBJ2-3 NA TRBV27 NA CASSLTARYTQYF TGTGCCAGCAGTTTGACTGCACGTTATACGCAGTATTTT
TRBJ2-2 NA TRBV4-1 NA CASSQGWGMTTGELFF TGCGCCAGCAGCCAAGGCTGGGGGATGACCACCGGGGAGCTGTTTTTT
TRBJ2-5 NA TRBV5-1 NA CASSPGGLPGQETQYF TGCGCCAGCAGCCCCGGCGGCCTCCCCGGGCAAGAGACCCAGTACTTC
TRBJ2-7 NA TRBV7-3 TRBD2 CASSSGTSGSEQYF TGTGCCAGCAGCTCCGGGACTAGCGGGAGCGAGCAGTACTTC
TRBJ2-7 once TRBV7-9 NA CASSLASYEQCF TGTGCCAGCAGCTTAGCGAGCTACGAGCAGTGCTTC
TRBJ2-1 NA TRBV7-8 NA CASSLFVPIGNEQFF TGTGCCAGCAGCTTATTTGTTCCCATAGGCAATGAGCAGTTCTTC
TRBJ2-2 NA TRBV7-9 NA CASSLFGTGELFF TGTGCCAGCAGCTTATTTGGGACCGGGGAGCTGTTTTTT
TRBJ1-1 NA TRBV7-2 NA CASSLQVGNTEAFF TGTGCCAGCAGCCTCCAAGTGGGGAACACTGAAGCTTTCTTT
TRBJ1-4 NA TRBV9 NA CASSVGRGLRNEKLFF TGTGCCAGCAGCGTAGGTCGGGGGCTTCGGAATGAAAAACTGTTTTTT
TRBJ1-5 NA TRBV5-6 TRBD1 CASSLRQGLTQPQHF TGTGCCAGCAGCTTGCGACAGGGCCTAACTCAGCCCCAGCATTTT
TRBJ2-1 NA TRBV19 TRBD2 CASSPPVAGGPGDEQFF TGTGCCAGTAGTCCTCCTGTAGCGGGAGGGCCCGGCGATGAGCAGTTCTTC
TRBJ2-1 NA TRBV19 TRBD2 CASTMGRPGTSGRGGEQFF TGTGCCAGTACTATGGGACGACCAGGGACTAGCGGGAGGGGCGGTGAGCAGTTCTTC